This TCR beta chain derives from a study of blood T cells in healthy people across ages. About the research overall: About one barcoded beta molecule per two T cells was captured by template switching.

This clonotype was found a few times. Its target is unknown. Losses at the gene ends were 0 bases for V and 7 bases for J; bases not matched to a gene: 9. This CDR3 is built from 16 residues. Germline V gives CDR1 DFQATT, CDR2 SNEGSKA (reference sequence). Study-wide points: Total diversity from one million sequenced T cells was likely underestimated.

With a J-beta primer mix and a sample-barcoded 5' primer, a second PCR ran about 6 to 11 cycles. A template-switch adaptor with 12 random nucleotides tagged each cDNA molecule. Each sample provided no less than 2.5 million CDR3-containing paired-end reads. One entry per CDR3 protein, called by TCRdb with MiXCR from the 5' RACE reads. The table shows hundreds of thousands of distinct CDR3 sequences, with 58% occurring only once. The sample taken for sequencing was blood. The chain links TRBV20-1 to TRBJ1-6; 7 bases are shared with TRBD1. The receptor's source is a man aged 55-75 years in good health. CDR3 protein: CSARELGQAVNSPLHF. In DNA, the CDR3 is TGCAGTGCTAGAGAGCTAGGACAGGCAGTAAATTCACCCCTCCACTTT.